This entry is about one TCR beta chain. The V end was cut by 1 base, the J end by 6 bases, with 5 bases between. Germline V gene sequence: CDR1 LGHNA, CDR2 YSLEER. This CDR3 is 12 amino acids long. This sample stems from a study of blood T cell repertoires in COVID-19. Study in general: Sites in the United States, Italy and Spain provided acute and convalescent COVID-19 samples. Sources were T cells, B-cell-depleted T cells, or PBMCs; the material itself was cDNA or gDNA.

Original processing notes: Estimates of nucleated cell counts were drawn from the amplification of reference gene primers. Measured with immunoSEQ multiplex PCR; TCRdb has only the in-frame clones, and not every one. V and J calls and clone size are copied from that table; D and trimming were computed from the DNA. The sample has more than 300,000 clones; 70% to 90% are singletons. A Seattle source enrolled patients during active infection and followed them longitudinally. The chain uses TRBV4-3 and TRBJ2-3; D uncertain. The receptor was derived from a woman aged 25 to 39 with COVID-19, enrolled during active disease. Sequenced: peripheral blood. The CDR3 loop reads CASSQASDTQYF. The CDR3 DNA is TGCGCCAGCAGCCAAGCAAGCGATACGCAGTATTTT.